Listed here is a single T cell receptor beta chain. The data belong to a study of control samples from healthy donors and cancer patients. There are 12 residues in the CDR3. CDR1 and CDR2 (germline): LNHDA, SQIVND (reference sequence). The ends were cut back, 9 bases at V and 3 bases at J, with 11 bases in the middle. Clones were sequenced by immunoSEQ multiplex PCR, and TCRdb holds only the in-frame ones, with some missing. This table holds 55,000 to 65,000 clones, around 87% found once. The sequencing input was PBMCs. The origin of this receptor is a woman aged 55 to 70 with lung cancer. The V gene is TRBV19, the J gene TRBJ1-2; no reliable D call. The CDR3 spells CASFKRDYGYTF. For the CDR3, the DNA is TGTGCCAGCTTTAAGAGGGACTATGGCTACACCTTC.